This T cell receptor (beta chain) was observed in a study of blood T cell repertoires in COVID-19. Overall study context: COVID-19 samples, acute and convalescent, were from the United States, Italy and Spain. Sources were T cells, B-cell-depleted T cells, or PBMCs; the material itself was cDNA or gDNA.

Authors' analysis steps: Researchers report that nucleated cell counts were estimated from reference gene primer amplification. Sequencing was performed with immunoSEQ multiplex PCR; in TCRdb, only in-frame clones are kept and a portion is missing. V, J and clone size are taken as reported in that table, and D and trimming were inferred from the DNA itself. Of about 63,000 clones listed, more than 70% are singletons. V lost 0 bases and J lost 5; bases outside the gene matches: 11. The germline CDR1 and CDR2 sequences are SGHRS and YFSETQ. The CDR3 runs 17 residues. The receptor's source is a human donor in a cohort sampled during active COVID-19. The source material was peripheral blood. The genes are TRBV5-1 and TRBJ2-3, with 8 bases identical to TRBD2. Written as DNA, the CDR3 is TGCGCCAGCAGCTTGGCGGGCGGGGGGACCTTCGGAGATACGCAGTATTTT. It is translated as CASSLAGGGTFGDTQYF.